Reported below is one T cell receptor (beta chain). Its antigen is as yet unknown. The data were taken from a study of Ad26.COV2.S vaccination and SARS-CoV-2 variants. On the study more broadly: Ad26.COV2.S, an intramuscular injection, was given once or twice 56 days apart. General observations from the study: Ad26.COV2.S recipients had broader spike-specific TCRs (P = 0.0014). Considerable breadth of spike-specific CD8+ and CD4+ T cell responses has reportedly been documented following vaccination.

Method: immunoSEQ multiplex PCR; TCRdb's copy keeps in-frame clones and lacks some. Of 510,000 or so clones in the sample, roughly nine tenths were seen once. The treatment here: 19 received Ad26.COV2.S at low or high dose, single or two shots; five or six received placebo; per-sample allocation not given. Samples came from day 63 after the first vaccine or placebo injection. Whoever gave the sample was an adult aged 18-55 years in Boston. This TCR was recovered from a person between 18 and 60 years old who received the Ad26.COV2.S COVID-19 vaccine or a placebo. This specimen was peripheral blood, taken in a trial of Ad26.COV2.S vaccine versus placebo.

DNA of the CDR3: TGTGCCAGCAGCTCGGGACAACGATTTGAAGCTTTCTTT. Amino acid sequence: CASSSGQRFEAFF. The chain uses TRBV5-6 and TRBJ1-1; the D gene is possibly TRBD1 (6 bases). The CDR3 extends over 13 amino acids. V was pared by 3 bases and J by 7 bases, with 13 bases between. In germline, CDR1 is SGHDT, CDR2 YYEEEE.